A selection of T cell receptor beta chains follows, all from one sample in a study of T cell responses to AZD1222 COVID-19 vaccine. TCRdb keeps only in-frame clones here, not all; method: immunoSEQ multiplex PCR. The sample lists some 86,000 clones, around four fifths occurring once. Here the sequenced sample was peripheral blood, taken on day 0 of AZD1222 vaccination. These receptors all come from an adult in good health. Both conserved end residues are part of each CDR3. The order of the fields is V gene, J gene, CDR3 protein.

>TRBV7-9|TRBJ2-5
CASSLGAQETQYF
>TRBV5-4|TRBJ2-2
CASSLGQGNTGELFF
>TRBV2|TRBJ1-2
CASSELGVGYTF
>TRBV5-5|TRBJ1-2
CASSLLGHRQDDYGYTF
>TRBV19|TRBJ2-5
CASSIANLETQYF
>TRBV9|TRBJ2-1
CASSPGGAGGPYNEQFF
>TRBV28|TRBJ1-5
CASSLSQVEQPQHF
>TRBV3-1/TRBV3-2|TRBJ2-1
CASSPAGWYNEQFF
>TRBV5-5|TRBJ2-2
CASSLVSGIYTGELFF
>TRBV6-2/TRBV6-3|TRBJ2-1
CASSYGQGDYNEQFF
>TRBV7-9|TRBJ1-2
CASSLQGARGYTF
>TRBV6-1|TRBJ1-2
CASSEGGVVGIYGYTF
>TRBV5-4|TRBJ2-1
CASSPRLAGVYNEQFF
>TRBV7-2|TRBJ2-5
CASSLWTSGWETQYF
>TRBV3-1/TRBV3-2|TRBJ1-1
CASSLKNTEAFF
>TRBV5-1|TRBJ2-5
CASSAVQETQYF
>TRBV5-1|TRBJ1-1
CASSPRTGENTEAFF
>TRBV7-2|TRBJ2-1
CASSLVGGNNEQFF
>TRBV27|TRBJ1-2
CASRLTGVYGYTF
>TRBV6-5|TRBJ2-3
CASRPRTSSTDTQYF
>TRBV6-5|TRBJ1-1
CASETIGRAVEAFF
>TRBV7-6|TRBJ2-5
CASSLIPGRQETQYF
>TRBV7-2|TRBJ2-3
CASSLGASTDTQYF
>TRBV7-9|TRBJ1-5
CASSLFSQPQHF
>TRBV19|TRBJ1-5
CASRIRSDRGFGQPQHF
>TRBV6-5|TRBJ2-2
CASSSGWTGELFF
>TRBV9|TRBJ2-5
CASSATSGTSAKTQYF
>TRBV30|TRBJ2-3
CAWSQSADTQYF
>TRBV6-1|TRBJ1-5
CASSDRVGNQPQHF
>TRBV7-2|TRBJ1-3
CASSLWGAGGNTIYF
>TRBV3-1/TRBV3-2|TRBJ2-7
CASSPRFSGSSYEQYF
>TRBV21-1|TRBJ2-1
CASSKDLGTKGNEQFF
>TRBV19|TRBJ2-1
CASSIGGRISNEQFF
>TRBV2|TRBJ1-5
CASREGERGGNQPQHF
>TRBV9|TRBJ2-3
CASSVLGQGAKDTQYF
>TRBV29-1|TRBJ2-2
CSVELASHFIGELFF
>TRBV29-1|TRBJ1-1
CSVQTGTANTEAFF
>TRBV6-5|TRBJ1-3
CASATGSSGNTIYF
>TRBV29-1|TRBJ2-2
CSVEQGAGGELFF